A single T cell receptor (beta chain) is shown here with its context. No antigen is known for it. These data are taken from a study of T cell repertoires in cytomegalovirus infection. The CDR3 has 15 amino acids. Trimming cost V 2 bases and J 2 bases; bases outside gene matches: 5. Germline V CDR1 and CDR2: SGHTA, FQGTGA. TCRdb analysed the reads with MiXCR anew, one entry per CDR3 protein. The sample lists about a million distinct CDR3 sequences, roughly 30% occurring once. Whole-study results and caveats: The study found HLA-C-restricted CMV-specific TCR beta clonotypes dominating the ex vivo response.

This clonotype originated in a human donor in good health (CMV status not recorded). Some clones in this sample may be carry-over from other donors' samples. The V gene is TRBV7-3, the J gene TRBJ2-7, with 8 positions matching TRBD1. Source: cultured CD8+ T cells from PBMCs, taken from culture after CMV antigen stimulation. CDR3 DNA: TGTGCCAGCAGCTTACCCGGGACAGGTACCTACGAGCAGTACTTC. This translates into CASSLPGTGTYEQYF.